This T cell receptor (beta chain) was recorded in a study of T cells after yellow fever vaccination. MiXCR, applied by TCRdb to the 5' RACE reads, yields one record per CDR3 protein. The sample lists some 320,000 distinct CDR3 sequences, approximately 4% seen once, with approximately 19% in the top ten. This clonotype has ten or more counts. The antigen is not known. Whole-study results and caveats: Clones from primary vaccination mostly reappeared after the booster (about 97% CD4, over 85% CD8).

The origin of this receptor is a man aged 18 to 29 who received the YFV17D yellow fever vaccine. The specimen was PBMCs, collected 15 days after the yellow fever booster vaccination.

This CDR3 reads CASSSTGGPADTQYF. CDR3 DNA sequence: TGTGCCAGCAGCTCGACGGGGGGGCCTGCAGATACGCAGTATTTT. The chain links TRBV7-2 to TRBJ2-3, with 8 bases matching TRBD2. The CDR3 is 15 amino acids. J gave up 4 bases and V 4 bases, and 7 bases lay outside the gene matches. Germline CDR1 reads SGHTA; CDR2 reads FQGNSA. Full variable domain (missing parts from reference TRBV7-2 and TRBJ2-3): GAGVSQSPSNKVTEKGKDVELRCDPISGHTALYWYRQSLGQGLEFLIYFQGNSAPDKSGLPSDRFSAERTGGSVSTLTIQRTQQEDSAVYLCASSSTGGPADTQYFGPGTRLTVL.